These T cell receptor beta chains were read from a single sample in a study of technical replicates of blood from a handful of donors. Sequencing used immunoSEQ multiplex PCR; TCRdb keeps in-frame clones, though not all of them. The sample has tens of thousands of clones; about 91% are singletons. The sequenced sample consisted of T cells isolated from PBMCs. These receptors were obtained from a human donor in good health. Each CDR3 is given with its conserved first and last residue. A D gene is named only where the DNA matches it firmly. The size entry is marked missing in some rows and otherwise reads once, few, many or a size class.

v_gene,j_gene,len,abundance,d_gene,CDR3aa,CDR3nt
TRBV4-3,TRBJ2-3,16,NA,TRBD2,CASSPLGRDYTDTQYF,TGCGCCAGCAGCCCGCTAGGCAGGGACTACACAGATACGCAGTATTTT
TRBV10-3,TRBJ2-7,14,once,TRBD1,CAITPRDRAYEQYF,TGTGCCATCACCCCCCGGGACAGGGCCTACGAGCAGTACTTC
TRBV4-2,TRBJ2-3,14,NA,NA,CASGSGLITDTQYF,TGTGCCAGCGGGTCTGGGCTCATCACAGATACGCAGTATTTT
TRBV30,TRBJ2-5,13,NA,TRBD1,CAWSTGPQETQYF,TGTGCCTGGTCGACAGGGCCCCAAGAGACCCAGTACTTC
TRBV28,TRBJ1-1,14,NA,TRBD1,CASSSGQAGGEAFF,TGTGCCAGCAGTAGCGGACAGGCAGGAGGGGAAGCTTTCTTT
TRBV11-2,TRBJ1-2,13,NA,NA,CASSSTGSFGYTF,TGTGCCAGCAGTTCAACAGGGTCCTTTGGCTACACCTTC
TRBV29-1,TRBJ1-1,13,few,TRBD1,CSVERGLGGEAFF,TGCAGCGTTGAAAGGGGGCTAGGTGGTGAAGCTTTCTTT
TRBV2,TRBJ2-3,14,NA,NA,CASKRTTATDTQYF,TGTGCCAGCAAGCGGACCACTGCCACAGATACGCAGTATTTT
TRBV7-2,TRBJ2-2,20,NA,TRBD2,CASSLAGLAGEIRNTGELFF,TGTGCCAGCAGCTTAGCGGGACTAGCGGGAGAAATCAGGAACACCGGGGAGCTGTTTTTT
TRBV6-5,TRBJ1-5,10,NA,NA,CATGMQPQHF,TGTGCAACAGGGATGCAGCCCCAGCATTTT
TRBV27,TRBJ2-7,17,NA,NA,CASGWTAPLRGSYEQYF,TGTGCCAGCGGCTGGACAGCTCCCCTTCGAGGGTCCTACGAGCAGTACTTC
TRBV28,TRBJ1-2,12,NA,NA,CASRRTAWGYTF,TGTGCCAGCAGGCGGACAGCGTGGGGCTACACCTTC
TRBV28,TRBJ2-3,16,NA,TRBD1,CASSSPGQGGTDTQYF,TGTGCCAGCAGTTCCCCTGGACAGGGCGGCACAGATACGCAGTATTTT
TRBV10-3,TRBJ2-7,15,NA,NA,CAISGASRTSYEQYF,TGTGCCATCAGTGGCGCTAGCAGGACCTCATACGAGCAGTACTTC
TRBV10-3,TRBJ2-7,12,NA,NA,CAISEGGNEQYF,TGTGCCATCAGTGAAGGGGGAAACGAGCAGTACTTC
TRBV7-9,TRBJ1-1,12,NA,NA,CAENEQNTEAFF,TGTGCCGAAAACGAACAGAACACTGAAGCTTTCTTT
TRBV7-8,TRBJ2-7,15,NA,NA,CASSFWRQEAYEQYF,TGTGCCAGCAGCTTCTGGAGACAGGAGGCCTACGAGCAGTACTTC
TRBV4-2,TRBJ1-2,14,NA,NA,CASSQDLDGYGYTF,TGTGCCAGCAGCCAAGATCTAGACGGCTATGGCTACACCTTC
TRBV27,TRBJ2-1,13,NA,NA,CASSLEFYNEQFF,TGTGCCAGCAGTTTAGAGTTTTACAATGAGCAGTTCTTC
TRBV7-2,TRBJ2-3,15,NA,NA,CASSLTRNPTDTQYF,TGTGCCAGCAGCTTGACTAGAAATCCCACAGATACGCAGTATTTT
TRBV28,TRBJ2-7,14,NA,TRBD1,CASSLTGEFGEQYF,TGTGCCAGCAGTTTGACAGGGGAGTTTGGCGAGCAGTACTTC
TRBV9,TRBJ2-7,15,NA,NA,CASSPTRTYSYEQYF,TGTGCCAGCAGTCCCACCCGGACTTACTCCTACGAGCAGTACTTC
TRBV27,TRBJ2-5,13,NA,NA,CASSWLGGETQYF,TGTGCCAGCAGTTGGCTAGGGGGAGAGACCCAGTACTTC
TRBV11-2,TRBJ1-1,14,NA,TRBD1,CASSLTGGNTEAFF,TGTGCCAGCAGCCTTACAGGGGGGAACACTGAAGCTTTCTTT
TRBV5-1,TRBJ2-1,13,NA,NA,CASSLAGGNEQFF,TGCGCCAGCAGCTTGGCCGGGGGCAATGAGCAGTTCTTC
TRBV5-4,TRBJ2-3,15,NA,NA,CASSPDERSTDTQYF,TGTGCCAGCAGTCCAGATGAGAGGAGCACAGATACGCAGTATTTT
TRBV6-1,TRBJ2-7,16,NA,NA,CASSGWGGHQNYEQYF,TGTGCCAGCAGTGGGTGGGGGGGACACCAGAACTACGAGCAGTACTTC
TRBV11-2,TRBJ1-1,14,NA,NA,CASSLSMLDTEAFF,TGTGCCAGCAGCCTATCCATGTTAGACACTGAAGCTTTCTTT
TRBV11-2,TRBJ1-2,14,NA,NA,CASSLAEAAEGYTF,TGTGCCAGCAGCCTCGCAGAGGCCGCGGAGGGCTACACCTTC
TRBV6-5,TRBJ1-2,13,once,NA,CASSSAVREGYTF,TGTGCCAGCAGTTCGGCCGTGCGGGAAGGCTACACCTTC
TRBV6-5,TRBJ1-2,13,few,NA,CASSIDSNYGYTF,TGTGCCAGCAGTATCGACAGCAACTATGGCTACACCTTC
TRBV5-1,TRBJ2-1,15,NA,NA,CASSYLDGVYNEQFF,TGCGCCAGCAGCTACCTTGACGGGGTGTACAATGAGCAGTTCTTC
TRBV19,TRBJ2-7,14,NA,TRBD2,CASTAGLGDYEQYF,TGTGCCAGTACGGCAGGACTAGGGGACTACGAGCAGTACTTC
TRBV30,TRBJ2-7,12,NA,NA,CAWIQGRSEQYF,TGTGCCTGGATACAGGGACGAAGCGAGCAGTACTTC
TRBV30,TRBJ2-2,15,NA,NA,CAWTHLTGWDGELFF,TGTGCCTGGACCCACCTAACAGGGTGGGACGGGGAGCTGTTTTTT
TRBV11-2,TRBJ2-7,15,once,TRBD2,CASRQLAGVRYEQYF,TGTGCCAGCAGACAACTAGCGGGAGTGAGATACGAGCAGTACTTC
TRBV11-2,TRBJ2-1,13,once,NA,CASSPSPGVEQFF,TGTGCCAGCAGCCCCTCGCCGGGAGTGGAGCAGTTCTTC
TRBV4-1,TRBJ2-3,15,NA,NA,CASSPPNEGADTQYF,TGCGCCAGCAGCCCGCCTAATGAGGGGGCAGATACGCAGTATTTT
TRBV30,TRBJ2-2,14,NA,TRBD1,CAWIDRGRTGELFF,TGTGCCTGGATCGACAGGGGGCGGACCGGGGAGCTGTTTTTT
TRBV25-1,TRBJ2-7,14,NA,TRBD1,CASSGDREVAEQYF,TGTGCCAGCAGTGGGGACAGGGAAGTTGCCGAGCAGTACTTC
TRBV6-1,TRBJ2-1,17,once,TRBD1,CASSELGTGSSYNEQFF,TGTGCCAGCAGTGAGTTAGGGACAGGCAGCTCCTACAATGAGCAGTTCTTC
TRBV10-1,TRBJ2-3,15,NA,NA,CASSGGSGAGDTQYF,TGCGCCAGCAGTGGAGGGTCGGGAGCGGGAGATACGCAGTATTTT
TRBV15,TRBJ1-1,16,NA,NA,CATSRVLSRGNTEAFF,TGTGCCACCAGCAGAGTACTCAGCAGGGGGAACACTGAAGCTTTCTTT
TRBV9,TRBJ1-2,15,NA,NA,CASSVGQGPHTGYTF,TGTGCCAGCAGCGTAGGGCAGGGGCCCCATACTGGCTACACCTTC